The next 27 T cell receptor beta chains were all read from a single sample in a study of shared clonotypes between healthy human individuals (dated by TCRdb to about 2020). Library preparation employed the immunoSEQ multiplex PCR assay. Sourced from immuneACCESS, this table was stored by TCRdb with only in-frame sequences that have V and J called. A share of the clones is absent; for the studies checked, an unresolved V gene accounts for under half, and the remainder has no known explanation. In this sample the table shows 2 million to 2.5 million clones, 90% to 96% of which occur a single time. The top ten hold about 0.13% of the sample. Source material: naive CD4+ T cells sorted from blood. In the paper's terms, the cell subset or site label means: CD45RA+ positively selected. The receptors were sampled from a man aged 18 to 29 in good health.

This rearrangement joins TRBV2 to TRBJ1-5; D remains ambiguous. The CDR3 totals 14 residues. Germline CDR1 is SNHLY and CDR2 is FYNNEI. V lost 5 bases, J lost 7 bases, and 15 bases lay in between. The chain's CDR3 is CASSPLGPGQPQHF. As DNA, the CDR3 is TGTGCCAGCAGTCCCTTAGGGCCGGGCCAGCCCCAGCATTTT.

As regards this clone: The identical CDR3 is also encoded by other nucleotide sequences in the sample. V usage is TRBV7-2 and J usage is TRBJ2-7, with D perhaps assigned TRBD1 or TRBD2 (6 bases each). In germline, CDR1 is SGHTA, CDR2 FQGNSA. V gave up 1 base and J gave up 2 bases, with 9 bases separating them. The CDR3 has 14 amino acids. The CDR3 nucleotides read TGTGCCAGCAGCTTAGGTAGGGGGGCCTACGAGCAGTACTTC. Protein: CASSLGRGAYEQYF.

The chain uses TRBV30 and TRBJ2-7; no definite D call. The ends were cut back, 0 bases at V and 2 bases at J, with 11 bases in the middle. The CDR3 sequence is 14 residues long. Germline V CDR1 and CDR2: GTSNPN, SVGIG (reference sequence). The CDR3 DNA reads TGTGCCTGGAGTGTACCCGACTTCCCCTACGAGCAGTACTTC. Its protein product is CAWSVPDFPYEQYF.

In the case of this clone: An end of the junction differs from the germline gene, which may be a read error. CDR3 residues: CASSLVGGAGETQYF. In DNA form, the CDR3 reads TGTGCTAGCAGCTTAGTCGGGGGGGCTGGAGAGACCCAGTACTTC. The rearrangement joins TRBV7-7 to TRBJ2-5, with 8 bases fitting TRBD2. The CDR3 length is 15 residues. Germline CDR1 and CDR2: SSHAT and FNYEAQ (reference sequence).

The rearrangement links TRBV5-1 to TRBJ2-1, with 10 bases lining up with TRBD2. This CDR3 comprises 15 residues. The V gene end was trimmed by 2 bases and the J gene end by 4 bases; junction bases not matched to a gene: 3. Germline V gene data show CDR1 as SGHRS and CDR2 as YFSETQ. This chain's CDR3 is CASSFELAGYNEQFF. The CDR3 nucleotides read TGCGCCAGCAGCTTTGAACTAGCGGGATACAATGAGCAGTTCTTC.

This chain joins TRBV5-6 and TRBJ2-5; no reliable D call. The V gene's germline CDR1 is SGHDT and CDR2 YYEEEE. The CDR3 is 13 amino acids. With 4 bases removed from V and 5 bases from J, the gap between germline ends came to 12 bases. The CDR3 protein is CASSGDIRETQYF. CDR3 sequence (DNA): TGTGCCAGCAGCGGTGACATCCGGGAGACCCAGTACTTC.

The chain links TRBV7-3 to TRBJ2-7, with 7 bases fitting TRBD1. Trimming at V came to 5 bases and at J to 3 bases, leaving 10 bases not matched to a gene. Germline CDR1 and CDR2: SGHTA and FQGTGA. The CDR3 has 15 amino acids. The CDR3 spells CASSQSGTVGYEQYF. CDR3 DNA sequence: TGTGCCAGCAGCCAATCCGGGACAGTAGGCTACGAGCAGTACTTC.

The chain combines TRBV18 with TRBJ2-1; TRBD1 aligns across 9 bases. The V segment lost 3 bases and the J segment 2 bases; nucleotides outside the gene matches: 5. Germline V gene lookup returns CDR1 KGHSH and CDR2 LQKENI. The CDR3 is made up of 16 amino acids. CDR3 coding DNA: TGTGCCAGCTCACCGGCCCGGGACAGGGCCTACAATGAGCAGTTCTTC. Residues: CASSPARDRAYNEQFF.

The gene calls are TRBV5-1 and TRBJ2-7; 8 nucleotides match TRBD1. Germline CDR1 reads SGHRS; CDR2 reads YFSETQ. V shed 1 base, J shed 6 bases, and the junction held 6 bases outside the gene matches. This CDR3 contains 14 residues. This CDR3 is CASSLRGQGLEQYF. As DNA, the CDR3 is TGCGCCAGCAGCTTGCGAGGACAGGGCCTCGAGCAGTACTTC.

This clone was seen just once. The CDR3 sequence: CASSIRTGARTDTQYF. In nucleotides, the CDR3 is TGTGCCAGCAGCATCCGGACAGGGGCCCGCACAGATACGCAGTATTTT. This rearrangement joins TRBV5-6 to TRBJ2-3; 9 positions match TRBD1. V lost 4 bases, J lost 1 base, and 7 bases stayed unmatched. The germline V gene encodes CDR1 SGHDT and CDR2 YYEEEE. CDR3 length equals 16 residues.

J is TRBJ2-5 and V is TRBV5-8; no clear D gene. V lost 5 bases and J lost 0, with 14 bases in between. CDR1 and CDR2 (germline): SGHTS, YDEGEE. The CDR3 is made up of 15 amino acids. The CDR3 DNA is TGTGCCAGCAGTTACAAGGGCTATTACCAAGAGACCCAGTACTTC. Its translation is CASSYKGYYQETQYF. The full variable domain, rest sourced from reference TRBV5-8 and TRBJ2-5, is EAGVTQSPTHLIKTRGQQATLRCSPISGHTSVYWYQQALGLGLQFLLWYDEGEERNRGNFPPRFSGRQFPNYSSELNVNALELEDSALYLCASSYKGYYQETQYFGPGTRLLVL.

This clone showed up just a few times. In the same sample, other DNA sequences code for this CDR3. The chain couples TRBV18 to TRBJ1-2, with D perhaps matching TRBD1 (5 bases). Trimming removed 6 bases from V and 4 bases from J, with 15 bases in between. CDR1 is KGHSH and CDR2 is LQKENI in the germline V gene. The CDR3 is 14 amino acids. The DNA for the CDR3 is TGTGCCAGCTCCCCGGGACGGGGTACCTATGGCTACACCTTC. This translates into CASSPGRGTYGYTF.

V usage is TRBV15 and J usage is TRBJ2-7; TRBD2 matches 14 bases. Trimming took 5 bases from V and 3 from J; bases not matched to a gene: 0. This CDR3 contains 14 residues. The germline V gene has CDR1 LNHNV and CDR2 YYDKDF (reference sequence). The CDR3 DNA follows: TGTGCCACCAGCGGGACTAGCGGGAGCTACGAGCAGTACTTC. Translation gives CATSGTSGSYEQYF. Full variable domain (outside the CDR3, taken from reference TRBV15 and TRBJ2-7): DAMVIQNPRYQVTQFGKPVTLSCSQTLNHNVMYWYQQKSSQAPKLLFHYYDKDFNNEADTPDNFQSRRPNTSFCFLDIRSPGLGDTAMYLCATSGTSGSYEQYFGPGTRLTVT.

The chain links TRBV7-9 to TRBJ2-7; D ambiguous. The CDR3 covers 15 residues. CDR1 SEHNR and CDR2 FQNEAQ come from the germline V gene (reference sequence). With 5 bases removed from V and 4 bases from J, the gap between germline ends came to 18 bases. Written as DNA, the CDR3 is TGTGCCAGCAGCCCGGATGGCTACCCCAGTTACGAGCAGTACTTC. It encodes CASSPDGYPSYEQYF.

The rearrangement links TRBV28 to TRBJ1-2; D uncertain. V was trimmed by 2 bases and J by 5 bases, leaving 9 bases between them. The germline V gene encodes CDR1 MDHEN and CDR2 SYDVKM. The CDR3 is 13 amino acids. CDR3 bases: TGTGCCAGCAGTTTAGGGGTAGGGTATGGCTACACCTTC. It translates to CASSLGVGYGYTF.

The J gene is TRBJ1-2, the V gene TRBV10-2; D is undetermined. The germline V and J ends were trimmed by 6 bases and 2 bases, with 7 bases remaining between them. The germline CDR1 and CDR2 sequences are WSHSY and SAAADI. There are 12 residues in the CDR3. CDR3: CASREANYGYTF. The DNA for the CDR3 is TGCGCCAGCAGAGAAGCCAACTATGGCTACACCTTC.

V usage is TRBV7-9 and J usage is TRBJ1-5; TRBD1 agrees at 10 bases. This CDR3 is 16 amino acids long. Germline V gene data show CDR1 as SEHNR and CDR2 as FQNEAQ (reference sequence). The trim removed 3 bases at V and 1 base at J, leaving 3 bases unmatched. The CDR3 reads CASSLGTGESNQPQHF. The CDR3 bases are TGTGCCAGCAGCTTGGGGACAGGGGAGAGCAATCAGCCCCAGCATTTT.

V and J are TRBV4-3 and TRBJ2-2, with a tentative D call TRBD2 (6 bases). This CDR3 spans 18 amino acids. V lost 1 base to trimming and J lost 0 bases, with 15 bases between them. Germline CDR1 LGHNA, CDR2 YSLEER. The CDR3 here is CASSQVVQRASNTGELFF. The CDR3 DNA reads TGCGCCAGCAGCCAAGTTGTCCAGCGGGCCTCGAACACCGGGGAGCTGTTTTTT.

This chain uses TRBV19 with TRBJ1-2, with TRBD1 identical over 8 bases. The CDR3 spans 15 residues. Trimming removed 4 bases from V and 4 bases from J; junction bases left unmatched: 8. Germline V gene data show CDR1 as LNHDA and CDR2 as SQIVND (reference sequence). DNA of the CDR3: TGTGCCAGTAGTAACCGGGACAGGATCGGCTATGGCTACACCTTC. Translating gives CASSNRDRIGYGYTF.

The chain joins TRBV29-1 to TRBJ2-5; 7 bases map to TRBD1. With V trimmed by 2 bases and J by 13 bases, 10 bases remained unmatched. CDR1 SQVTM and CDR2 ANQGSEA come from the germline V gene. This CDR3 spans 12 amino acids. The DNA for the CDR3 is TGCAGCGTTGAACTAGGGGACAGACAGGTGTACTTC. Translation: CSVELGDRQVYF.

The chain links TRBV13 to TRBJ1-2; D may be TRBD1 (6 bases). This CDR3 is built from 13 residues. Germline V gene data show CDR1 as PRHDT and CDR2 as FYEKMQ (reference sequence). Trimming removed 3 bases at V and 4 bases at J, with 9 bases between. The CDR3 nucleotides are TGTGCCAGCAGCTTTTCACAGGGCTATGGCTACACCTTC. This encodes CASSFSQGYGYTF.

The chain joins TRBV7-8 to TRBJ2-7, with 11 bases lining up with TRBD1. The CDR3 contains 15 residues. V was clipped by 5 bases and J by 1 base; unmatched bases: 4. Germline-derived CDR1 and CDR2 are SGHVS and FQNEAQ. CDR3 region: CASSHRDRGSYEQYF. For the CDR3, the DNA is TGTGCCAGCAGCCATAGGGACAGGGGGTCCTACGAGCAGTACTTC.

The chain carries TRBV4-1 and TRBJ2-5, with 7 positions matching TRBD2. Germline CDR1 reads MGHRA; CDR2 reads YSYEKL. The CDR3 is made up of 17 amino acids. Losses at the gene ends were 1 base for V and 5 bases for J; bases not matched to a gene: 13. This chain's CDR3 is CASSQAPSQGLEETQYF. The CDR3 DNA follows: TGCGCCAGCAGCCAAGCCCCATCCCAAGGACTAGAGGAGACCCAGTACTTC.

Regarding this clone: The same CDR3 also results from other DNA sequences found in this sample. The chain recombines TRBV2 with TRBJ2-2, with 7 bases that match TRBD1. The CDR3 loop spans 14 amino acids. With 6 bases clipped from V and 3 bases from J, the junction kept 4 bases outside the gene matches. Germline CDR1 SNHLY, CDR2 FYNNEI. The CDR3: CASRGQGDTGELFF. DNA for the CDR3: TGTGCCAGCAGGGGCCAGGGGGACACCGGGGAGCTGTTTTTT. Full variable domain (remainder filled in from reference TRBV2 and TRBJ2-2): EPEVTQTPSHQVTQMGQEVILRCVPISNHLYFYWYRQILGQKVEFLVSFYNNEISEKSEIFDDQFSVERPDGSNFTLKIRSTKLEDSAMYFCASRGQGDTGELFFGEGSRLTVL.

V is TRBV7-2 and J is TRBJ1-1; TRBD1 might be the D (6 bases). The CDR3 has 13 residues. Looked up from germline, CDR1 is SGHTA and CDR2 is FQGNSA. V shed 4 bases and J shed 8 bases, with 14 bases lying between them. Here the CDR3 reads CASSSMTGSEAFF. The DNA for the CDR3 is TGTGCCAGCAGCTCCATGACAGGTTCAGAAGCTTTCTTT.

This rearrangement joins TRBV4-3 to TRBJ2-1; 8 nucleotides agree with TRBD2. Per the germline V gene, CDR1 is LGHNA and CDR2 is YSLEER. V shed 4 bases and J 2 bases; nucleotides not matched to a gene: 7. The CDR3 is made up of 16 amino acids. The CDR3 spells CASSLKKAGAYNEQFF. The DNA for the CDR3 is TGCGCCAGCAGCCTTAAAAAAGCGGGAGCCTACAATGAGCAGTTCTTC.

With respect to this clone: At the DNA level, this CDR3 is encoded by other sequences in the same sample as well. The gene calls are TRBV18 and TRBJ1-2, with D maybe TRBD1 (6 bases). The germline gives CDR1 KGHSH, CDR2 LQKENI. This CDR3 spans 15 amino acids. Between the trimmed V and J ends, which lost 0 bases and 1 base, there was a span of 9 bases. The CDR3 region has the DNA TGTGCCAGCTCACCACCAGGGACACTTAACTATGGCTACACCTTC. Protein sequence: CASSPPGTLNYGYTF.